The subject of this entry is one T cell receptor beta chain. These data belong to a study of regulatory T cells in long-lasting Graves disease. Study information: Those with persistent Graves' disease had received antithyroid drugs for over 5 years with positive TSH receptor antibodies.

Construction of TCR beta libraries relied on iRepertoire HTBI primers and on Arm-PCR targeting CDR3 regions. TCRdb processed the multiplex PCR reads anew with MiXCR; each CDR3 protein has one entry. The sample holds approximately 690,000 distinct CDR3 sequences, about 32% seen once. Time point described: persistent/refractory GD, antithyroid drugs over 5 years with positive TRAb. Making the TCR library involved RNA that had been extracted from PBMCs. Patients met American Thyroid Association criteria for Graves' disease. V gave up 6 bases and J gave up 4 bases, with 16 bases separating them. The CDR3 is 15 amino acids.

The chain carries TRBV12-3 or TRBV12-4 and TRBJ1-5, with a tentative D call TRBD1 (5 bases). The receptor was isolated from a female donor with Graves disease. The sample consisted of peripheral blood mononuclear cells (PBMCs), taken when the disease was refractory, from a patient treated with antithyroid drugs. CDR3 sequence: CASRVDSGGNQPQHF. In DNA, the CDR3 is TGTGCCAGCAGGGTAGACAGCGGTGGGAATCAGCCCCAGCATTTT.